This T cell receptor (beta chain) appears in the sequencing data of a study of T cells in tumors after PD-1 blockade. The CDR3 contains 14 residues. Between the trimmed V and J ends, which lost 5 bases and 1 base, there was a span of 11 bases. Looked up from germline, CDR1 is SGHTA and CDR2 is FQGNSA. Method: immunoSEQ multiplex PCR; TCRdb's copy keeps in-frame clones and lacks some. The table lists about 63,000 clones, 74% of them singletons, with 4% to 5% in the top ten. This receptor was identified in a human donor with basal cell carcinoma. The material sequenced was PBMCs, taken after anti-PD-1 treatment. The chain couples TRBV7-2 to TRBJ1-1; D is unresolved. This chain's CDR3 is CASSPPGWNTEAFF. The DNA of the CDR3 is TGTGCCAGCAGCCCCCCGGGGTGGAACACTGAAGCTTTCTTT.